The following is a TCR beta chain sequence with its context. The CDR3 runs to 16 residues. V was pared by 3 bases and J by 0 bases, with 15 bases between. Germline V lookup: CDR1 MNHEY, CDR2 SMNVEV (reference sequence). The data stem from a study of cytomegalovirus exposure and HLA in healthy donors. PCR amplification relied on 60 Vbeta primers (plus 13 Jbeta primers). Measured with immunoSEQ multiplex PCR; TCRdb has only the in-frame clones, and not every one. The sample contains some 200,000 clones, around four fifths of which appear only once. This sequence was found in a woman between 18 and 30 years old in good health and CMV-seronegative. Sequencing used PBMCs. The chain employs TRBV27 and TRBJ2-7, with D perhaps TRBD1 (6 bases). The CDR3 spells CASSFSGGYYSYEQYF. The CDR3 nucleotides are TGTGCCAGCAGTTTTTCTGGGGGCTACTACTCCTACGAGCAGTACTTC.